This T cell receptor beta chain was identified during a study of T-cell memory formation after mild COVID-19. Overall study findings and caveats: Mainly CM and EM harbored the contracting CD4+ clones; mainly EMRA harbored the CD8+ ones. Clones from the second wave (peaking day 37) had unconfirmed SARS-CoV-2 specificity.

Per germline, CDR1 SGHTA and CDR2 FQGTGA. V shed 3 bases and J shed 2 bases, with 5 bases lying between them. There are 14 residues in the CDR3. In this sample, this clonotype turned up a few times. Antigen specificity is unknown. MiXCR was run by TCRdb on the 5' RACE reads, yielding one entry per CDR3 protein. In the table there are about 400,000 distinct CDR3 sequences, less than 25% of which are singletons. The clonotype was recovered from an adult woman who had mild COVID-19 (a few samples of this study predate the infection). Cell type and time point are not known. The sequenced material came from PBMCs or a T cell subset sorted from them (not recorded which). J is TRBJ2-6 and V is TRBV7-3, with D unclear. CDR3 sequence reads: CASSFTAGANVLTF. For the CDR3, the DNA is TGTGCCAGCAGCTTTACTGCTGGGGCCAACGTCCTGACTTTC.